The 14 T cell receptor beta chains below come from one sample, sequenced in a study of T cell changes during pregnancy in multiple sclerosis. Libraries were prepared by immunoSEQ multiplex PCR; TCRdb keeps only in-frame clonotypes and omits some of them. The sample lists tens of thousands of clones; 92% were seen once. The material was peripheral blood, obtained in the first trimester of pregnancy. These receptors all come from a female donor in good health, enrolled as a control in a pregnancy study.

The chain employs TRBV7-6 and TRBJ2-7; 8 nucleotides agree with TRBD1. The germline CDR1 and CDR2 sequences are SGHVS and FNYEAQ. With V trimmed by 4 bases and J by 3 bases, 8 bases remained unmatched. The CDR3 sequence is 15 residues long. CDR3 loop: CASSYTTGDVYEQYF. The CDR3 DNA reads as TGTGCCAGCAGCTATACGACAGGGGACGTCTACGAGCAGTACTTC.

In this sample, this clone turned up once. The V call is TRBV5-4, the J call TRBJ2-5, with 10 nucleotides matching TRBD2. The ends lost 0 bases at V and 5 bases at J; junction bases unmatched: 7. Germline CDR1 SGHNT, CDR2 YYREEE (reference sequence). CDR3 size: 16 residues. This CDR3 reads CASSLGASGGFETQYF. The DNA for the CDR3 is TGTGCCAGCAGCTTGGGAGCTAGCGGGGGTTTTGAGACCCAGTACTTC.

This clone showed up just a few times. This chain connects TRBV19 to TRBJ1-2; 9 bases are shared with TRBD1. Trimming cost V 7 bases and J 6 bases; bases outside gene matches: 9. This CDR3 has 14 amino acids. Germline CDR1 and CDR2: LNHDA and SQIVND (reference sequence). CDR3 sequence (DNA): TGTGCCAGTACCCTTACCGGGACAGGGCATGGCTACACCTTC. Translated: CASTLTGTGHGYTF. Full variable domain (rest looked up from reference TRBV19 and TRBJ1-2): DGGITQSPKYLFRKEGQNVTLSCEQNLNHDAMYWYRQDPGQGLRLIYYSQIVNDFQKGDIAEGYSVSREKKESFPLTVTSAQKNPTAFYLCASTLTGTGHGYTFGSGTRLTVV.

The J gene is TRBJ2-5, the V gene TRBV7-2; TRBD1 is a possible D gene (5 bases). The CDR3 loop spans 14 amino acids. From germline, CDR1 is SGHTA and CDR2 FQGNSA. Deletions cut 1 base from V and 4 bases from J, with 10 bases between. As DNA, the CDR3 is TGTGCCAGCAGCTTAGGATCAGGGATAGAGACCCAGTACTTC. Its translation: CASSLGSGIETQYF.

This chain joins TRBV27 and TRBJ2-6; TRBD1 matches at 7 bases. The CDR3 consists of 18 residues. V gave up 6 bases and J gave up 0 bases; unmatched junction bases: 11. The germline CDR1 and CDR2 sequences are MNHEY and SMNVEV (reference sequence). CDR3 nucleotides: TGTGCCAGCAGCGGGACAGCCGTTATGAGCTCTGGGGCCAACGTCCTGACTTTC. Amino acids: CASSGTAVMSSGANVLTF.

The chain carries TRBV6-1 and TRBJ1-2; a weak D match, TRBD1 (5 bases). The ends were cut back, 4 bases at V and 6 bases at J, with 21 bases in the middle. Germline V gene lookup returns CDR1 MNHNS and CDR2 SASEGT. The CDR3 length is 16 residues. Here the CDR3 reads CASSVNVAGVWDGYTF. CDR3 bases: TGTGCCAGCAGTGTTAACGTGGCGGGGGTGTGGGATGGCTACACCTTC.

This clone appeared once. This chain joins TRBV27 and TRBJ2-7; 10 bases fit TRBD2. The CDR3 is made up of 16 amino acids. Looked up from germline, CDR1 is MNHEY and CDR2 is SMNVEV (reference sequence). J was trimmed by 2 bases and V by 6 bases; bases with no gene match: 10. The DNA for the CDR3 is TGTGCCAGCAGGGACCTTAGCGGGGGGCCACCCTACGAGCAGTACTTC. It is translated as CASRDLSGGPPYEQYF.

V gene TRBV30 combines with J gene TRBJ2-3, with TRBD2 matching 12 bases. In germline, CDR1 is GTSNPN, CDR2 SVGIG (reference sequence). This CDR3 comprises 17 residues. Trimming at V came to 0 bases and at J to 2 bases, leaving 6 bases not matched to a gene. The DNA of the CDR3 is TGTGCCTGGAGTGTACAAAGGACTAGCGGGGTCACAGATACGCAGTATTTT. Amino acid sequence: CAWSVQRTSGVTDTQYF.

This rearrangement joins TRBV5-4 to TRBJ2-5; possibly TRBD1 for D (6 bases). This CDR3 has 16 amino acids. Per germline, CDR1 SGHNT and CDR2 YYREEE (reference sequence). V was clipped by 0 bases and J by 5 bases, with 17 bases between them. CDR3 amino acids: CASSLAGALRGETQYF. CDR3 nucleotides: TGTGCCAGCAGCTTGGCCGGGGCATTGAGGGGGGAGACCCAGTACTTC.

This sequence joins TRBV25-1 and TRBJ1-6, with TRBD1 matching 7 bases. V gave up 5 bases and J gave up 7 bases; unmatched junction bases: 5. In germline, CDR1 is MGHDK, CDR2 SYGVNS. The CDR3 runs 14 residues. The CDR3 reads CASSLGGKNSPLHF. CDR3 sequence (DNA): TGTGCCAGCAGTCTAGGGGGCAAAAATTCACCCCTCCACTTT.

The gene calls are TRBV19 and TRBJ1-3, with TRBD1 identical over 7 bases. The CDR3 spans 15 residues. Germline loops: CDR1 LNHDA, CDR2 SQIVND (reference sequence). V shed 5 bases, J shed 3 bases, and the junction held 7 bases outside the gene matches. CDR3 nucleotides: TGTGCCAGTAGTCCCGACAGGGCTTTTGGAAACACCATATATTTT. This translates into CASSPDRAFGNTIYF.

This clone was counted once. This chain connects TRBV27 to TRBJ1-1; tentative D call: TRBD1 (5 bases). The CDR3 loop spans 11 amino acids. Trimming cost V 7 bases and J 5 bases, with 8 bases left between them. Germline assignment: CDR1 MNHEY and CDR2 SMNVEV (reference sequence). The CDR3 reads CASKGRTEAFF. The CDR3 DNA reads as TGTGCCAGCAAGGGGAGGACTGAAGCTTTCTTT.

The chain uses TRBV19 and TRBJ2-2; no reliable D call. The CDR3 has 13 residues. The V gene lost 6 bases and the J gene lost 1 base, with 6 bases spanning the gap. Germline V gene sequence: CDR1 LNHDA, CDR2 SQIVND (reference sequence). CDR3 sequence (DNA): TGTGCCAGTAGGTCTTTGAACACCGGGGAGCTGTTTTTT. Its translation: CASRSLNTGELFF.

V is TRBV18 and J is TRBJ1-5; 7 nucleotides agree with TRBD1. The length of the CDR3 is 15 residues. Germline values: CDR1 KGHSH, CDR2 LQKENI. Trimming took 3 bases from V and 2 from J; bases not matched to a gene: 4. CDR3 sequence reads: CASSPTGFGNQPQHF. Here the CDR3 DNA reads TGTGCCAGCTCACCGACAGGGTTTGGCAATCAGCCCCAGCATTTT.